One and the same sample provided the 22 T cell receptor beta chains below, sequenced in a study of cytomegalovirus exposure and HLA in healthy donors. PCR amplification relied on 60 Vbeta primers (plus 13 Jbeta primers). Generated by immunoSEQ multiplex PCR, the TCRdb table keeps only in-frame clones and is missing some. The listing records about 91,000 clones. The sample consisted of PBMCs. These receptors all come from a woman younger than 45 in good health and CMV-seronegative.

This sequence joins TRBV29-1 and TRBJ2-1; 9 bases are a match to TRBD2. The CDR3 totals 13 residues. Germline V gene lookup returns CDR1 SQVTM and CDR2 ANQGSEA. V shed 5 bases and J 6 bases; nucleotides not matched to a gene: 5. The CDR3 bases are TGCAGCGTTAGGGCGGGAGGGTTCAATGAGCAGTTCTTC. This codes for CSVRAGGFNEQFF.

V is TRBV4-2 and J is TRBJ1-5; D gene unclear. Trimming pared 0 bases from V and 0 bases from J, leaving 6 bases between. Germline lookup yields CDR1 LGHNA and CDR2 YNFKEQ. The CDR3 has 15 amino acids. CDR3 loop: CASSQEQYSNQPQHF. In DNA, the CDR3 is TGTGCCAGCAGCCAAGAACAGTATAGCAATCAGCCCCAGCATTTT.

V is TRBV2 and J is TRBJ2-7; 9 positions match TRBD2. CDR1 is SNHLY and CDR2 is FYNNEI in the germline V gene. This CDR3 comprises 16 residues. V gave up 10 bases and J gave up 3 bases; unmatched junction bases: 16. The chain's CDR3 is CATVTRASGDYYEQYF. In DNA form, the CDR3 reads TGTGCCACCGTCACCCGGGCTAGCGGGGACTACTACGAGCAGTACTTC. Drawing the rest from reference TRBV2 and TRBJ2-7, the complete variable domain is EPEVTQTPSHQVTQMGQEVILRCVPISNHLYFYWYRQILGQKVEFLVSFYNNEISEKSEIFDDQFSVERPDGSNFTLKIRSTKLEDSAMYFCATVTRASGDYYEQYFGPGTRLTVT.

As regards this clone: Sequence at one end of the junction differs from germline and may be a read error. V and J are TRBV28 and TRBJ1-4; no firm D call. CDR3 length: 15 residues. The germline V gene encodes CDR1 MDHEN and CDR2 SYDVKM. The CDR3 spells CAGSPPGEMKVKLFF. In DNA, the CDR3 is TGTGCCGGCAGTCCACCTGGGGAGATGAAAGTCAAACTGTTTTTT.

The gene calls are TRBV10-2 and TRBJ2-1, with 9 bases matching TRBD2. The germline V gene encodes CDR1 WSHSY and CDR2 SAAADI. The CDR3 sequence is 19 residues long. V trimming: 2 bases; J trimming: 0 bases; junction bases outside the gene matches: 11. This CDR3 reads CASSEDIRTSVSSYNEQFF. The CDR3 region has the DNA TGCGCCAGCAGTGAGGATATTAGGACTAGCGTAAGCTCCTACAATGAGCAGTTCTTC.

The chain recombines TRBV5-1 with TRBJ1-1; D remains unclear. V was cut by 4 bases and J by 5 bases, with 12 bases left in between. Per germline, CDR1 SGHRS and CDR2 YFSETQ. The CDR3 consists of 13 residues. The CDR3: CASSQLGETEAFF. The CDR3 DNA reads TGCGCCAGCAGCCAGCTAGGTGAAACTGAAGCTTTCTTT. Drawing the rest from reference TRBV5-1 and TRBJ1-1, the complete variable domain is KAGVTQTPRYLIKTRGQQVTLSCSPISGHRSVSWYQQTPGQGLQFLFEYFSETQRNKGNFPGRFSGRQFSNSRSEMNVSTLELGDSALYLCASSQLGETEAFFGQGTRLTVV.

The CDR3 region is CASSPGTSGANEQFF. CDR3 bases: TGTGCCAGCAGTCCAGGGACTAGCGGGGCTAATGAGCAGTTCTTC. This sequence joins TRBV27 and TRBJ2-1; 13 nucleotides align to TRBD2. With 5 bases clipped from V and 7 bases from J, the junction kept 5 bases outside the gene matches. The germline V gene encodes CDR1 MNHEY and CDR2 SMNVEV (reference sequence). The CDR3 is 15 amino acids.

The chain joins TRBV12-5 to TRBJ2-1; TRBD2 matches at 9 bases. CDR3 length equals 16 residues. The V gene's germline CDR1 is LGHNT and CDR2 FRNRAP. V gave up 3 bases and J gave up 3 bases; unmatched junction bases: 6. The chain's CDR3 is CASGFVAGEDYNEQFF. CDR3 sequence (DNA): TGTGCTAGTGGTTTTGTAGCGGGAGAGGACTACAATGAGCAGTTCTTC.

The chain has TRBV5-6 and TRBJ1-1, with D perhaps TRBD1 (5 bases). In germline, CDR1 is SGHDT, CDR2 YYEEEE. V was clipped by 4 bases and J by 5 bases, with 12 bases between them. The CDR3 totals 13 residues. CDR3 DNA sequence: TGTGCCAGCAGCGGCAGGGTTTGGACTGAAGCTTTCTTT. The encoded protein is CASSGRVWTEAFF.

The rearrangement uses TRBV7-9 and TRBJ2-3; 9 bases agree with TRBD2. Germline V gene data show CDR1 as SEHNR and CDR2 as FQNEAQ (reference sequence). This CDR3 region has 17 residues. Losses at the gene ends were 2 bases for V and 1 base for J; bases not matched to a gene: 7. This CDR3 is CASSLSAGGFGTDTQYF. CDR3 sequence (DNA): TGTGCCAGCAGCTTATCAGCGGGGGGCTTCGGCACAGATACGCAGTATTTT.

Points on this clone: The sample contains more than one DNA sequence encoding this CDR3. CDR3 in DNA: TGCGCCAGCAGCCTGGGACTAGCGGGGGGCAATGAGCAGTTCTTC. Its protein product is CASSLGLAGGNEQFF. The genes are TRBV5-1 and TRBJ2-1; 15 bases align to TRBD2. Unmatched junction bases numbered 2, after V lost 4 bases and J lost 6 bases. Germline CDR1 SGHRS, CDR2 YFSETQ. This CDR3 spans 15 amino acids.

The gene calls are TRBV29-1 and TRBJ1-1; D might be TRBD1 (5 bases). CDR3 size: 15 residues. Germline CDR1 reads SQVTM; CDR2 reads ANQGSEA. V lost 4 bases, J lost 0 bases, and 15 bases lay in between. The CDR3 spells CSVGAGWGMNTEAFF. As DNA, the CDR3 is TGCAGCGTTGGGGCGGGGTGGGGGATGAACACTGAAGCTTTCTTT. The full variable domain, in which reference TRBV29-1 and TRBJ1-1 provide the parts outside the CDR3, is SAVISQKPSRDICQRGTSLTIQCQVDSQVTMMFWYRQQPGQSLTLIATANQGSEATYESGFVIDKFPISRPNLTFSTLTVSNMSPEDSSIYLCSVGAGWGMNTEAFFGQGTRLTVV.

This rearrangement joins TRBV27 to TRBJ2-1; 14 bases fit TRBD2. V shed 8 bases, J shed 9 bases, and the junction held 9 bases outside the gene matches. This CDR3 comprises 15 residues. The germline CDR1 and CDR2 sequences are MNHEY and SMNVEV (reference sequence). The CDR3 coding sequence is TGTGCCAGCGGATTGGGACTAGCGGGAGTGGTTGAGCAGTTCTTC. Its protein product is CASGLGLAGVVEQFF.

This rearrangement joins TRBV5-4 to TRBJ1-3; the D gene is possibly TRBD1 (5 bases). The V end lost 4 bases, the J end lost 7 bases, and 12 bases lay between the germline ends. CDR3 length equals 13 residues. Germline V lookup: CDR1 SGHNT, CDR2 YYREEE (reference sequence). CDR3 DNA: TGTGCCAGCAGCCCGGGACTCGGGAACACCATATATTTT. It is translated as CASSPGLGNTIYF. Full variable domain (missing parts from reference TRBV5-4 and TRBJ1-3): ETGVTQSPTHLIKTRGQQVTLRCSSQSGHNTVSWYQQALGQGPQFIFQYYREEENGRGNFPPRFSGLQFPNYSSELNVNALELDDSALYLCASSPGLGNTIYFGEGSWLTVV.

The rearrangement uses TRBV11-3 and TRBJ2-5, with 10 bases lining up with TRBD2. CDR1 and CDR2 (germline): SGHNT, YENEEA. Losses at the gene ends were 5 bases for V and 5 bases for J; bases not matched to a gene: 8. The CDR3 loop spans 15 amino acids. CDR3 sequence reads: CASSQSGGALETQYF. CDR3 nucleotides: TGTGCCAGCAGCCAAAGCGGGGGGGCCCTTGAGACCCAGTACTTC.

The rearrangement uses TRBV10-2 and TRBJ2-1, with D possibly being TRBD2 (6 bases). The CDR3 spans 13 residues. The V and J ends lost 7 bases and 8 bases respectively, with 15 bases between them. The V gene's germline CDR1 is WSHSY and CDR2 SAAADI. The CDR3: CASTAGPRDEQFF. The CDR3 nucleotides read TGCGCCAGCACAGCGGGCCCAAGGGATGAGCAGTTCTTC.

The CDR3 region has the DNA TGTGCCAGCCAAGACGGGGGAGGGAGAGGCTACACCTTC. Protein: CASQDGGGRGYTF. The genes are TRBV28 and TRBJ1-2, with D perhaps matching TRBD1 (5 bases). The CDR3 consists of 13 residues. The V gene's germline CDR1 is MDHEN and CDR2 SYDVKM. The ends were cut back, 8 bases at V and 8 bases at J, with 18 bases in the middle.

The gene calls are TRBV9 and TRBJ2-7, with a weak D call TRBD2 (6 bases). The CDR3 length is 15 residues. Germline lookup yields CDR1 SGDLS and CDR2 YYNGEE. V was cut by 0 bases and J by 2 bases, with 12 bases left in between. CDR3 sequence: CASSVAEGPAYEQYF. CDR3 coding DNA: TGTGCCAGCAGCGTAGCGGAGGGTCCGGCCTACGAGCAGTACTTC.

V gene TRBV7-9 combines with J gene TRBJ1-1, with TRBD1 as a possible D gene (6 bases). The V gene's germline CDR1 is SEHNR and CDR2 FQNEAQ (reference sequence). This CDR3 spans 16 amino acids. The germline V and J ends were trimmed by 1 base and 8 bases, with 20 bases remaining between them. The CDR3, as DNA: TGTGCCAGCAGCTTAGTGGGGGGGGGCAGGATAGTAGAAGCTTTCTTT. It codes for CASSLVGGGRIVEAFF.

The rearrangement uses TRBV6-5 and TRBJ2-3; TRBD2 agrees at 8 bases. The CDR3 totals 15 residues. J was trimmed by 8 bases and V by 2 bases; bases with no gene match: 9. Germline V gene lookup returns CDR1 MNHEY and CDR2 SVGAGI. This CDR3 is CASSYQRESRGTQYF. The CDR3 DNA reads TGTGCCAGCAGTTACCAGCGGGAGTCTCGGGGTACGCAGTATTTT.

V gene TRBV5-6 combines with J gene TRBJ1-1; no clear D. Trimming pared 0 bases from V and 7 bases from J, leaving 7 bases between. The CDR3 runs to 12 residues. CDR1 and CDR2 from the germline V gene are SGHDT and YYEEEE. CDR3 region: CASSLGSGEAFF. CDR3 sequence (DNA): TGTGCCAGCAGCTTGGGCTCCGGTGAAGCTTTCTTT.

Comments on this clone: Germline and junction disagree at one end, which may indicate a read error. The CDR3 DNA sequence: TGCGCCAGCAGCTTGGCGCAACAGACCCAACTGCTTTTT. This translates into CASSLAQQTQLLF. V usage is TRBV5-1 and J usage is TRBJ1-4, with no clear D. CDR3 length: 13 amino acids. Germline-derived CDR1 and CDR2 are SGHRS and YFSETQ.